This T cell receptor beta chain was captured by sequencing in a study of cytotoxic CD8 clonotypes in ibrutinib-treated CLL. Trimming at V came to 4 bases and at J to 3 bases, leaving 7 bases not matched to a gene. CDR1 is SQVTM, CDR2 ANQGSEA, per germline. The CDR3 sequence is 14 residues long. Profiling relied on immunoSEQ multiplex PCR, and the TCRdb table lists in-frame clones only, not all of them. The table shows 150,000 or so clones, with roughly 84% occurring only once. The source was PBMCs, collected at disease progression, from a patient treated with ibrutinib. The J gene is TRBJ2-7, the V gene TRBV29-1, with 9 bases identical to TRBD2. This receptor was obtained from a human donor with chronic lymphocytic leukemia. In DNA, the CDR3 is TGCAGCGTTGTTAATGCAGCGGGAGGCTACGAGCAGTACTTC. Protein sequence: CSVVNAAGGYEQYF.